These 20 T cell receptor beta chains were all obtained from the same sample, sequenced in a study of T cells expressing NK-cell markers. One entry per CDR3 protein, without DNA, is what TCRdb gives after re-calling the 5' RACE reads. The sample has roughly 450,000 distinct CDR3 sequences, and its top ten clones hold 1.4%. The sample taken for sequencing was blood T cells: a sorted CD56 or NKG2C T cell subset, CD4+ or CD8+ T cells, or bulk PBMC T cells (not recorded which). The receptor source for this set is a woman in her forties or fifties in good health.

This chain links TRBV3-1 with TRBJ2-1; TCRdb proposes TRBD2, but this gene call is untestable without DNA. This CDR3 is built from 14 residues. CDR1 LGHDT and CDR2 YNNKEL come from the germline V gene (reference sequence). This chain's CDR3 is CASSQGGGYNEQFF.

This chain uses TRBV6-5 with TRBJ2-1; TCRdb designates TRBD2, a call that cannot be tested without DNA. The CDR3 has 16 residues. Germline V CDR1 and CDR2: MNHEY, SVGAGI. The CDR3: CASSYLSSPSYNEQFF.

This sequence joins TRBV15 and TRBJ2-1; TCRdb selects TRBD2, and the lack of DNA leaves this call unchecked. The germline gives CDR1 LNHNV, CDR2 YYDKDF (reference sequence). The CDR3 is made up of 15 amino acids. The CDR3 protein is CATSRDRLPNNEQFF.

The chain joins TRBV20-1 to TRBJ2-5; the D call of TRBD2 rests on TCRdb alone, since no DNA is present to check it. Germline V CDR1 and CDR2: DFQATT, SNEGSKA (reference sequence). The CDR3 loop spans 17 amino acids. CDR3 in amino acids: CSARELPGGLKTETQYF.

CDR3 region: CASSQTGGLSGANVLTF. The rearrangement joins TRBV4-1 to TRBJ2-6; the TCRdb D gene call, TRBD2, has no DNA to confirm it. The CDR3 covers 17 residues. The germline V gene encodes CDR1 MGHRA and CDR2 YSYEKL.

The chain carries TRBV11-2 and TRBJ2-1; TCRdb's D call, TRBD2, is unchecked because there is no DNA. The CDR3 is 14 amino acids. The germline gives CDR1 SGHAT, CDR2 FQNNGV. The CDR3 reads CASSLGETFFEQFF.

The chain is built from TRBV20-1 and TRBJ2-4; the D gene TCRdb calls, TRBD2, cannot be checked with no DNA. This CDR3 region has 15 residues. CDR1 and CDR2 (germline): DFQATT, SNEGSKA (reference sequence). The CDR3 protein is CSARDMSSGRPSPYF.

The chain is built from TRBV20-1 and TRBJ1-2; TCRdb's D gene call, TRBD1, goes unchecked for lack of DNA. Germline CDR1 reads DFQATT; CDR2 reads SNEGSKA (reference sequence). The CDR3 length is 12 residues. The CDR3 loop is CSASRPLWGYTF.

The chain recombines TRBV14 with TRBJ2-5; TCRdb's D call, TRBD1, is unchecked because there is no DNA. The CDR3 runs to 13 residues. Germline-derived CDR1 and CDR2 are SGHDN and FVKESK. The CDR3 sequence: CASSQDYRGTQYF.

This chain uses TRBV21-1 with TRBJ2-3. TRBV21-1 is listed as a pseudogene. CDR3 length: 14 residues. This CDR3 is CASSKADCTDTQYF.

CDR3 residues: CASRPDSNTEAFF. The V call is TRBV5-1, the J call TRBJ1-1; TCRdb reports TRBD1, a call that lacks DNA to check it against. Germline V lookup: CDR1 SGHRS, CDR2 YFSETQ. There are 13 residues in the CDR3.

This chain connects TRBV12-3 or TRBV12-4 to TRBJ2-1; TCRdb's D call of TRBD2 is untestable without DNA. The CDR3 is made up of 17 amino acids. This CDR3 is CASSLRLAESSGEGEFF.

The genes are TRBV5-4 and TRBJ2-5; checking the TCRdb D call of TRBD1 is not possible without DNA. Germline loops: CDR1 SGHNT, CDR2 YYREEE (reference sequence). CDR3 size: 14 residues. CDR3: CASSPTGPEVTQYF.

The chain has TRBV29-1 and TRBJ1-2; there is no DNA to check the TCRdb D call of TRBD1. In germline, CDR1 is SQVTM, CDR2 ANQGSEA. This CDR3 contains 13 residues. CDR3 region: CSVRGQGNYGYTF.

The chain has TRBV9 and TRBJ2-5; checking the TCRdb D call of TRBD1 is not possible without DNA. Germline CDR1 SGDLS, CDR2 YYNGEE. The CDR3 loop spans 15 amino acids. CDR3 amino acids: CASSGPRVMGETQYF.

V usage is TRBV5-1 and J usage is TRBJ2-7. Germline CDR1 and CDR2: SGHRS and YFSETQ. This CDR3 has 13 residues. The chain's CDR3 is CASSYYKEGEQYF.

The genes are TRBV28 and TRBJ1-1. The CDR3 spans 14 residues. Germline lookup yields CDR1 MDHEN and CDR2 SYDVKM. CDR3 sequence: CASSTSGGRAEAFF.

This rearrangement joins TRBV6-2 or TRBV6-3 to TRBJ2-3; the TRBD2 assignment by TCRdb is unverifiable without DNA. CDR1 and CDR2 (germline): MNHEY, SVGEGT. The CDR3 is 18 amino acids. The CDR3 protein is CASRLSASGIGGTDTQYF.

The rearrangement uses TRBV7-9 and TRBJ2-7. Germline assignment: CDR1 SEHNR and CDR2 FQNEAQ (reference sequence). The CDR3 is made up of 11 amino acids. The CDR3 sequence is CASSRRTEQYF. Combining the CDR3 with reference TRBV7-9 and TRBJ2-7 gives the whole variable domain DTGVSQNPRHKITKRGQNVTFRCDPISEHNRLYWYRQTLGQGPEFLTYFQNEAQLEKSRLLSDRFSAERPKGSFSTLEIQRTEQGDSAMYLCASSRRTEQYFGPGTRLTVT.

The CDR3 loop is CASSLALAGVGNEQFF. The gene calls are TRBV7-7 and TRBJ2-1; as DNA is missing, the TRBD2 call by TCRdb cannot be tested. This CDR3 is 16 amino acids long. Germline loops: CDR1 SSHAT, CDR2 FNYEAQ (reference sequence).